The rows below give T cell receptor beta chains drawn from one sample of a study of cytomegalovirus exposure and HLA in healthy donors. Assay: immunoSEQ multiplex PCR; the TCRdb copy retains only in-frame clones and omits some. The sample contains fewer than 95,000 clones, 85% of which appear only once. Sequenced input: PBMCs. These receptors originate from a man between 40 and 49 years old in good health and CMV-seropositive. Both conserved end residues are part of each CDR3. D genes are given only for firm matches. Some rows mark clone size as missing; the rest say once, few, many or name a class of expanded clone.

d_call: TRBD1
j_call: TRBJ1-5
clone_size: .
v_call: TRBV5-1
cdr3_nt: TGCGCCAGCAGTTACGGGACAGGGGAAGACGATCAGCCCCAGCATTTT
cdr3_aa: CASSYGTGEDDQPQHF

d_call: .
j_call: TRBJ1-1
clone_size: .
v_call: TRBV28
cdr3_nt: TGTGCCAGCACCTCGGGGGGGGGACTGACATCTGGCCGATACACTGAAGCTTTCTTT
cdr3_aa: CASTSGGGLTSGRYTEAFF

d_call: .
j_call: TRBJ1-5
clone_size: .
v_call: TRBV15
cdr3_nt: TGTGCCACCAGCAGAGGCGGCAGCTCGGTGCCCCAGCATTTT
cdr3_aa: CATSRGGSSVPQHF

d_call: .
j_call: TRBJ2-7
clone_size: .
v_call: TRBV4-1
cdr3_nt: TGCGCCAGCAGCTTACGGCAGGGGTCGACGGGACACGAGCAGTACTTC
cdr3_aa: CASSLRQGSTGHEQYF

d_call: .
j_call: TRBJ2-7
clone_size: .
v_call: TRBV7-3
cdr3_nt: TGTGCCAGCAGTCCCAGGCCGGGATCCTACGAGCAGTACTTC
cdr3_aa: CASSPRPGSYEQYF

d_call: .
j_call: TRBJ1-2
clone_size: .
v_call: TRBV11-2
cdr3_nt: TGTGCCAGCAGCTTTGGTCCTACTAACTATGGCTACACCTTC
cdr3_aa: CASSFGPTNYGYTF

d_call: TRBD1
j_call: TRBJ2-2
clone_size: .
v_call: TRBV7-6
cdr3_nt: TGTGCCAGCAGCAGTGGACAGGTTCCCGGGGAGCTGTTTTTT
cdr3_aa: CASSSGQVPGELFF

d_call: TRBD1
j_call: TRBJ1-3
clone_size: .
v_call: TRBV30
cdr3_nt: TGTGCCATCTCGGGACAGGGAAACACCATATATTTT
cdr3_aa: CAISGQGNTIYF

d_call: .
j_call: TRBJ2-2
clone_size: .
v_call: TRBV5-1
cdr3_nt: TGCGCCAGCAGCTTGTCAGCGGACTATGGCGCCGGGGAGCTGTTTTTT
cdr3_aa: CASSLSADYGAGELFF

d_call: .
j_call: TRBJ1-2
clone_size: .
v_call: TRBV4-2
cdr3_nt: TGTGCCAGCAGCCAAGAGGCCAGACAGCCCTATGGCTACACCTTC
cdr3_aa: CASSQEARQPYGYTF

d_call: .
j_call: TRBJ2-2
clone_size: .
v_call: TRBV11-1
cdr3_nt: TGTGCCAGCAGCCCCCGGGGCGGGGAGCTGTTTTTT
cdr3_aa: CASSPRGGELFF

d_call: .
j_call: TRBJ1-3
clone_size: .
v_call: TRBV7-8
cdr3_nt: TGTGCCAGCAGCTTAGGAACACACTCTGGAAACACCATATATTTT
cdr3_aa: CASSLGTHSGNTIYF

d_call: TRBD2
j_call: TRBJ2-5
clone_size: .
v_call: TRBV6-1
cdr3_nt: TGTGCCAGCAGTGGGCGGGAGCAGTACTTC
cdr3_aa: CASSGREQYF

d_call: .
j_call: TRBJ1-1
clone_size: once
v_call: TRBV28
cdr3_nt: TGTGCCAGCAGGAAGGGGTTAGGAGCTTTCTTT
cdr3_aa: CASRKGLGAFF

d_call: TRBD2
j_call: TRBJ2-1
clone_size: .
v_call: TRBV9
cdr3_nt: TGTGCCAGCAGCGGTACTAGCGGGAGGGTATCTGAGCAGTTCTTC
cdr3_aa: CASSGTSGRVSEQFF

d_call: .
j_call: TRBJ2-7
clone_size: .
v_call: TRBV15
cdr3_nt: TGTGCCACCAGCAGAGATGTCCGAGGGCAGTACTTC
cdr3_aa: CATSRDVRGQYF

d_call: .
j_call: TRBJ1-2
clone_size: .
v_call: TRBV5-1
cdr3_nt: TGCGCCAGCAGCCCCCTACTCACCAAAAACTATGGCTACACCTTC
cdr3_aa: CASSPLLTKNYGYTF

d_call: .
j_call: TRBJ2-7
clone_size: .
v_call: TRBV9
cdr3_nt: TGTGCCAGCAGCGGGCAGCCGGAGGGCACCTACGAGCAGTACTTC
cdr3_aa: CASSGQPEGTYEQYF

d_call: TRBD1
j_call: TRBJ2-1
clone_size: .
v_call: TRBV25-1
cdr3_nt: TGTGCCAGCAGTGAATCAGGGGGTAATGAGCAGTTCTTC
cdr3_aa: CASSESGGNEQFF

d_call: TRBD1
j_call: TRBJ1-1
clone_size: .
v_call: TRBV28
cdr3_nt: TGTGCCAGCAGTTGGGGACAGGGTGAAGCTTTCTTT
cdr3_aa: CASSWGQGEAFF

d_call: .
j_call: TRBJ1-2
clone_size: .
v_call: TRBV7-8
cdr3_nt: TGTGCCAGCAGCTTATCCTGGGAGGCTAACTATGGCTACACCTTC
cdr3_aa: CASSLSWEANYGYTF

d_call: TRBD1
j_call: TRBJ1-1
clone_size: .
v_call: TRBV7-3
cdr3_nt: TGTGTCAGCAGCAAGGGGGCGGCGAACACTGAAGCTTTCTTT
cdr3_aa: CVSSKGAANTEAFF